The T cell receptor beta chain described here comes from a study of cytomegalovirus exposure and HLA in healthy donors. Whole-study context: The study placed 80% to 90% of its approximately 360 genotyped donors in the Caucasian-associated ancestry cluster.

In the PCR, 60 Vbeta and 13 Jbeta primers were used. The data were produced by immunoSEQ multiplex PCR, yet TCRdb's version contains in-frame clones alone and is incomplete. Altogether about 160,000 clones are present, roughly four fifths being singletons, with the ten largest covering around 2.5%. Whole-study results and caveats: Cytomegalovirus association was assigned to over 150 TCR beta chains. Donor immune exposure was known only as CMV serostatus. In a later analysis, specific HLA alleles were associated with approximately 16,000 TCR beta sequences at a 0.05 false discovery rate.

Of note for this clone: Its antigen is currently unknown.

Germline V lookup: CDR1 MDHEN, CDR2 SYDVKM. The CDR3 is 13 residues long. V lost 5 bases, J lost 4 bases, and 9 bases lay in between. The rearrangement uses TRBV28 and TRBJ1-3; a possible D gene is TRBD1 (6 bases). The origin of this receptor is a female donor in good health and CMV-seronegative. Sequenced sample: PBMCs. CDR3 residues: CASSNREGNTIYF. The CDR3 region has the DNA TGTGCCAGCAGTAACAGGGAGGGAAACACCATATATTTT.